One sample yielded the 13 T cell receptor beta chains listed below, sequenced in a study of T-cell reconstitution after alpha-beta-depleted transplantation in children (TCRdb year 2016). The treatment or condition label here, explained by the study, means: allogeneic hematopoietic cell transplantation with graft depleted of TCRalphabeta T cells and CD19 B cells. The library was made by PCR. Sequencing was performed on an Illumina HiSeq 2500. Molecular barcoding was employed in the preparation of TCR libraries, with unique molecular identifiers being used to normalize TCRbeta repertoire quantification. TCRdb reran the public reads through fastp at Q25 and MiXCR, keeping productive beta chains. Entries are consolidated by CDR3 protein sequence, retaining the most common genes and DNA. Counted in this sample were tens of thousands of distinct CDR3 sequences; about 47% of them appeared once. The ten largest clones represent around two fifths of the sample.

The material was peripheral blood, obtained before TCRalphabeta/CD19-depleted stem cell transplant. The receptors come from a boy younger than two with SCID, due to receive a stem cell transplant.

The genes are TRBV7-2 and TRBJ2-7, with 10 bases that match TRBD2. Germline loops: CDR1 SGHTA, CDR2 FQGNSA. V lost 5 bases, J lost 6 bases, and 7 bases stayed unmatched. CDR3 size: 14 residues. The CDR3 DNA reads TGTGCCAGCAGCATACTAGCGGGGCCAGGCGAGCAGTACTTC. Translated, it gives CASSILAGPGEQYF.

This clonotype was counted between two and nine times. The chain has TRBV7-6 and TRBJ2-6; D is unclear. CDR1 and CDR2 (germline): SGHVS, FNYEAQ. V lost 5 bases to trimming and J lost 12 bases, with 11 bases between them. The CDR3 runs to 12 residues. The CDR3, as DNA: TGTGCCAGCAGCGGCGATCATTCCGTCCTGACTTTC. Residues: CASSGDHSVLTF.

This clonotype came up once. This rearrangement joins TRBV6-5 to TRBJ1-2, with D perhaps matching TRBD1 (5 bases). The CDR3 loop spans 15 amino acids. Trimming pared 1 base from V and 1 base from J, leaving 10 bases between. CDR1 and CDR2 from the germline V gene are MNHEY and SVGAGI. The CDR3: CASSYWGSYNYGYTF. In nucleotides, the CDR3 is TGTGCCAGCAGTTACTGGGGCAGTTATAACTATGGCTACACCTTC.

This clonotype was picked up one time. V gene TRBV11-1 combines with J gene TRBJ2-1, with 15 positions matching TRBD2. This CDR3 has 19 amino acids. CDR1 and CDR2 from the germline V gene are SGHAT and FQDESV (reference sequence). The J segment lost 4 bases and the V segment lost 5 bases, leaving 12 bases of the junction unmatched. The CDR3 DNA sequence: TGTGCCAGCAGCCTCGGACTAGCGGGGGGGTTTAACTCGTACAATGAGCAGTTCTTC. Protein sequence: CASSLGLAGGFNSYNEQFF.

The chain's CDR3 is CASTTSARNTGELFF. The CDR3 DNA sequence: TGTGCCAGCACCACCTCGGCACGGAACACCGGGGAGCTGTTTTTT. The V gene is TRBV12-3 or TRBV12-4, the J gene TRBJ2-2; D gene ambiguous. This CDR3 spans 15 amino acids. Trimming took 7 bases from V and 1 from J, leaving 13 bases between them.

This chain uses TRBV19 with TRBJ2-1, with D perhaps matching TRBD2 (6 bases). The CDR3 covers 15 residues. V was trimmed by 5 bases and J by 0 bases, leaving 11 bases between them. CDR1 and CDR2 from the germline V gene are LNHDA and SQIVND (reference sequence). The CDR3: CASSPPGVSYNEQFF. CDR3 bases: TGTGCCAGTAGTCCCCCGGGGGTCTCCTACAATGAGCAGTTCTTC.

The genes are TRBV12-3 or TRBV12-4 and TRBJ1-6, with TRBD1 matching over 7 bases. CDR3 size: 14 residues. J was trimmed by 8 bases and V by 6 bases; bases with no gene match: 7. The CDR3, as DNA: TGTGCCAGCAGCCTGGGGGACAGTCATTCACCCCTCCACTTT. Protein sequence: CASSLGDSHSPLHF.

The CDR3 sequence is CASSLVPGHTATNEKLFF. The CDR3 nucleotides read TGTGCCAGCAGCTTGGTTCCCGGACACACTGCAACTAATGAAAAACTGTTTTTT. V and J are TRBV5-5 and TRBJ1-4; perhaps TRBD1 as D (5 bases). CDR3 size: 18 residues. The germline CDR1 and CDR2 sequences are SGHKS and YYEKEE (reference sequence). Deletions cut 0 bases from V and 0 bases from J, with 15 bases between.

This clonotype is labeled as medium-sized. The chain links TRBV6-1 to TRBJ1-6, with D hard to call. CDR1 and CDR2 from the germline V gene are MNHNS and SASEGT. The V and J ends lost 6 bases and 7 bases respectively, with 16 bases between them. The CDR3 consists of 15 residues. In DNA form, the CDR3 reads TGTGCCAGCAGCGATCCTACCGTGGGGAATTCACCCCTCCACTTT. It specifies CASSDPTVGNSPLHF.

This CDR3 is CASSSPPGQAFGEQYF. The CDR3 bases are TGTGCCAGCAGCTCGCCTCCGGGACAGGCCTTTGGGGAGCAGTACTTC. V and J are TRBV13 and TRBJ2-7; 8 bases map to TRBD1. V shed 4 bases, J shed 7 bases, and the junction held 15 bases outside the gene matches. This CDR3 has 16 amino acids. Germline V gives CDR1 PRHDT, CDR2 FYEKMQ (reference sequence).

This clonotype was detected only once. The rearrangement links TRBV9 to TRBJ2-5, with TRBD2 identical over 10 bases. Germline V gene data show CDR1 as SGDLS and CDR2 as YYNGEE. The CDR3 extends over 16 amino acids. The trim removed 3 bases at V and 0 bases at J, leaving 5 bases unmatched. The CDR3 region is CASSAQRGGYQETQYF. DNA for the CDR3: TGTGCCAGCAGCGCCCAGCGGGGGGGTTACCAAGAGACCCAGTACTTC.

In this sample, this clonotype turned up many times. The chain is built from TRBV20-1 and TRBJ2-7, with 8 nucleotides matching TRBD1. The V gene end was trimmed by 4 bases and the J gene end by 2 bases; junction bases not matched to a gene: 7. The CDR3 consists of 14 residues. CDR1 DFQATT and CDR2 SNEGSKA come from the germline V gene (reference sequence). This chain's CDR3 is CSATLDREPYEQYF. DNA for the CDR3: TGCAGTGCTACATTGGACAGGGAGCCCTACGAGCAGTACTTC.

The chain employs TRBV2 and TRBJ1-6, with D possibly TRBD1 on 5 matching bases. The germline gives CDR1 SNHLY, CDR2 FYNNEI. CDR3 length: 10 residues. Trimming stripped 4 bases from V and 15 bases from J, with 7 bases between. Written as DNA, the CDR3 is TGTGCCAGCAGTGGGGGGGTCCTCCACTTT. Encoded protein: CASSGGVLHF.